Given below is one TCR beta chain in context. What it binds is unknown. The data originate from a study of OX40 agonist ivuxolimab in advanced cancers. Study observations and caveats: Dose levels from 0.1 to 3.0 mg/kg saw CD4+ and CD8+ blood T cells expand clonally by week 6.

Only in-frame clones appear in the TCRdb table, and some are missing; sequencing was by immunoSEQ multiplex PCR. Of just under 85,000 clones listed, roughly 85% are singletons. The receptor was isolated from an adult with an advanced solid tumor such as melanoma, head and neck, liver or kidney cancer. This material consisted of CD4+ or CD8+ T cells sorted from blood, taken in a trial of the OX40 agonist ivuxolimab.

The DNA for the CDR3 is TGTGCCAGCAGCCCTGGGAGTGGGGGTCCTGGGGCCAACGTCCTGACTTTC. Its translation: CASSPGSGGPGANVLTF. The chain joins TRBV7-3 to TRBJ2-6, with D possibly called TRBD1 or TRBD2 (5 bases each). The CDR3 is 17 residues long. In germline, CDR1 is SGHTA, CDR2 FQGTGA. Trimming took off 5 bases at V and 2 bases at J, with 16 bases between the two ends. Together with reference TRBV7-3 and TRBJ2-6, the CDR3 gives the full variable domain: GAGVSQTPSNKVTEKGKYVELRCDPISGHTALYWYRQSLGQGPEFLIYFQGTGAADDSGLPNDRFFAVRPEGSVSTLKIQRTERGDSAVYLCASSPGSGGPGANVLTFGAGSRLTVL.